This TCR beta chain originates from a study of blood T cell repertoires in COVID-19. In the study overall: The cDNA or gDNA used as material had been derived from T cells, B-cell-depleted T cells, or PBMCs.

Authors' analysis steps: The authors estimated nucleated cell counts from reference gene primer amplification. The protocol was immunoSEQ multiplex PCR, while the TCRdb copy is restricted to in-frame clones and leaves out a portion. The V and J calls and clone size are taken from that table; D and trimming were inferred from the DNA. This table holds over 200,000 clones, 90% found once. J lost 6 bases, V lost 10 bases, and 13 bases had no gene match. This CDR3 is built from 15 residues. The V gene's germline CDR1 is LNHDA and CDR2 SQIVND (reference sequence). Sequenced: peripheral blood. This receptor was taken from a man between 25 and 39 years old with COVID-19, enrolled during active disease. V and J are TRBV19 and TRBJ2-7; 12 nucleotides align to TRBD1. The CDR3 bases are TGTGCCACGGACGGGGGACAGGGGGCTGTAGGCGAGCAGTACTTC. It encodes CATDGGQGAVGEQYF.